These 3 T cell receptor beta chains originate from one sample sequenced in a study of shared clonotypes between healthy human individuals. Some clones are missing from TCRdb's copy, which holds only in-frame ones; the method was immunoSEQ multiplex PCR. The sample lists over a million clones, approximately 72% occurring once. Sequences were obtained from memory CD4+ T cells sorted from blood. The subset is: CD45RA-negative fraction. Receptors originate from a man aged 18 to 30 in good health.

This chain uses TRBV30 with TRBJ2-5, with a tentative D call TRBD2 (5 bases). The CDR3 covers 12 residues. V shed 4 bases and J shed 3 bases, with 9 bases lying between them. Germline V CDR1 and CDR2: GTSNPN, SVGIG (reference sequence). CDR3 sequence reads: CAWTGVKETQYF. In DNA form, the CDR3 reads TGTGCCTGGACCGGGGTAAAAGAGACCCAGTACTTC.

The CDR3 is CASTKGRRADTQYF. CDR3 coding DNA: TGTGCCAGCACCAAGGGGCGTCGGGCAGATACGCAGTATTTT. This chain connects TRBV9 to TRBJ2-3, with D tentatively TRBD1 (5 bases). Germline assignment: CDR1 SGDLS and CDR2 YYNGEE. The V end was cut by 6 bases, the J end by 4 bases, with 15 bases between. CDR3 length equals 14 residues.

This clone was seen many times. The chain joins TRBV6-1 to TRBJ1-5; D remains ambiguous. Deletions cut 6 bases from V and 7 bases from J, with 10 bases between. The CDR3 consists of 12 residues. Germline loops: CDR1 MNHNS, CDR2 SASEGT. In DNA form, the CDR3 reads TGTGCCAGCAGAACTACGGGGCAGCCCCAGCATTTT. Translation gives CASRTTGQPQHF.